The rows below give T cell receptor beta chains drawn from one sample of a study of blood T cell repertoires in COVID-19. Using immunoSEQ multiplex PCR, the repertoire was profiled, and TCRdb retains in-frame clones only, with some absent. The repertoire holds about 480,000 clones, with about 88% as singletons. Sequenced input: PBMCs or T cells enriched from blood (not recorded which). The source of these receptors is an older woman who had recovered from COVID-19. CDR3s include the opening cysteine and the closing phenylalanine or tryptophan. D genes are given only for firm matches. Expanded clones are given a class, and other clones once, few, many or no size at all.

V,size,D,J,CDR3,DNA
TRBV15,once,NA,TRBJ1-1,CATSREQMLNTEAFF,TGTGCCACCAGCAGAGAGCAGATGCTGAACACTGAAGCTTTCTTT
TRBV3-1/TRBV3-2,few,NA,TRBJ1-1,CASSPRENTEAFF,TGTGCCAGCAGCCCGCGGGAGAACACTGAAGCTTTCTTT
TRBV3-1/TRBV3-2,NA,TRBD1,TRBJ2-1,CASSRGTASYNEQFF,TGTGCCAGCAGCCGGGGGACAGCCTCCTACAATGAGCAGTTCTTC
TRBV7-2,NA,TRBD1,TRBJ1-2,CASSLDGTGAYGYTF,TGTGCCAGCAGCTTAGACGGGACAGGCGCCTATGGCTACACCTTC
TRBV7-9,NA,TRBD1,TRBJ2-1,CASSHGQGRDEQFF,TGTGCCAGCAGCCATGGACAGGGTCGGGATGAGCAGTTCTTC
TRBV18,NA,TRBD1,TRBJ1-2,CASSRQGASGYGYTF,TGTGCCAGCTCACGACAGGGGGCGTCGGGCTATGGCTACACCTTC
TRBV2,NA,TRBD2,TRBJ2-1,CASTAIGTSGLSSYNEQFF,TGTGCCAGCACTGCGATCGGGACTAGCGGGCTTAGCTCCTACAATGAGCAGTTCTTC
TRBV6-1,NA,NA,TRBJ1-1,CASSEVGSVGGARFGLDHNKAFF,TGTGCCAGCAGTGAAGTAGGGTCTGTGGGGGGGGCGCGATTCGGCCTCGACCACAATAAAGCTTTCTTT
TRBV18,NA,TRBD1,TRBJ1-2,CASSPGQVYGYTF,TGTGCCAGCTCACCCGGACAGGTCTATGGCTACACCTTC
TRBV6-5,NA,NA,TRBJ2-7,CASSPGTTTYEQYF,TGTGCCAGCAGTCCCGGGACAACTACCTACGAGCAGTACTTC
TRBV12-3/TRBV12-4,NA,TRBD2,TRBJ2-3,CASSLRTSRQYF,TGTGCCAGCAGTCTCCGGACTAGCCGTCAGTATTTT
TRBV5-1,NA,TRBD1,TRBJ1-4,CASSRGQGDLREKLFF,TGCGCCAGCAGCCGGGGACAGGGGGACTTGCGTGAAAAACTGTTTTTT
TRBV24-1,NA,NA,TRBJ2-4,CATSDPPSDIQYF,TGTGCCACCAGTGACCCCCCTTCGGACATTCAGTACTTC
TRBV19,NA,TRBD1,TRBJ1-5,CASSVGTGDQPQHF,TGTGCCAGTAGTGTGGGGACAGGGGATCAGCCCCAGCATTTT
TRBV9,NA,NA,TRBJ2-1,CASSPRDGMEQFF,TGTGCCAGCAGCCCGCGGGACGGCATGGAGCAGTTCTTC
TRBV14,NA,NA,TRBJ2-7,CASSQERRDEQYF,TGTGCCAGCAGCCAAGAACGGAGGGACGAGCAGTACTTC
TRBV19,NA,NA,TRBJ1-4,CASSAPGVGNEKLFF,TGTGCCAGTAGTGCCCCAGGGGTCGGAAATGAAAAACTGTTTTTT
TRBV4-1,NA,TRBD1,TRBJ1-1,CASRKLGTGKAEAFF,TGCGCCAGCAGGAAACTCGGGACAGGGAAAGCTGAAGCTTTCTTT
TRBV2,NA,TRBD1,TRBJ2-5,CASSGRQGGEGAQYF,TGTGCCAGCAGTGGACGACAGGGTGGGGAAGGGGCCCAGTACTTC
TRBV19,NA,NA,TRBJ2-6,CASKAGATSGANVLTF,TGTGCCAGTAAGGCAGGGGCAACTTCTGGGGCCAACGTCCTGACTTTC
TRBV4-1,once,NA,TRBJ1-2,CASSQVVVTQGYTF,TGCGCCAGCAGCCAAGTAGTGGTCACGCAAGGCTACACCTTC
TRBV24-1,once,NA,TRBJ1-5,CATSDQDSTSNQPQHF,TGTGCCACCAGTGATCAGGACTCTACCAGCAATCAGCCCCAGCATTTT
TRBV3-1/TRBV3-2,few,NA,TRBJ2-7,CASSPRESLDYEQYF,TGTGCCAGCAGCCCTCGGGAAAGTCTCGACTACGAGCAGTACTTC
TRBV19,NA,TRBD1,TRBJ1-5,CASGTRTGDNQPQHF,TGTGCCAGTGGGACGAGGACAGGGGACAATCAGCCCCAGCATTTT
TRBV21-1,NA,NA,TRBJ2-1,CASSPSGGSSYNEQFF,TGTGCCAGCAGCCCTAGCGGGGGGAGCTCCTACAATGAGCAGTTCTTC
TRBV3-1/TRBV3-2,few,NA,TRBJ1-2,CASSQGGVVGYGYTF,TGTGCCAGCAGCCAAGGGGGGGTTGTTGGCTATGGCTACACCTTC
TRBV5-1,NA,NA,TRBJ2-5,CASSFAGFGETQYF,TGCGCCAGCAGCTTTGCGGGGTTTGGAGAGACCCAGTACTTC
TRBV3-1/TRBV3-2,NA,TRBD2,TRBJ2-5,CASSQRTSGGRYTQYF,TGTGCCAGCAGCCAAAGGACTAGCGGGGGGAGGTACACCCAGTACTTC
TRBV2,NA,NA,TRBJ2-3,CASSVRQDADTQYF,TGTGCCAGCAGTGTCCGACAGGACGCAGATACGCAGTATTTT
TRBV10-3,NA,TRBD1,TRBJ1-1,CATWTGNTEAFF,TGTGCCACCTGGACAGGGAACACTGAAGCTTTCTTT